Presented here are 24 T cell receptor beta chains from one specimen sequenced in a study of cytomegalovirus exposure and HLA in healthy donors. The PCR employed 60 Vbeta primers together with 13 Jbeta primers. Here immunoSEQ multiplex PCR was the method, and the copy in TCRdb shows in-frame clones only, minus some. The data contain about 170,000 clones, approximately 81% of them singletons. Sequenced: PBMCs. These receptors were taken from a young woman in good health and CMV-seronegative.

This sequence joins TRBV2 and TRBJ1-2, with unresolved D. Germline V gene lookup returns CDR1 SNHLY and CDR2 FYNNEI. This CDR3 comprises 17 residues. The germline V and J ends were trimmed by 5 bases and 0 bases, with 19 bases remaining between them. The CDR3 loop is CASSLGSARPTNYGYTF. DNA for the CDR3: TGTGCCAGCAGTTTGGGGAGCGCCCGCCCAACTAACTATGGCTACACCTTC.

J is TRBJ2-5 and V is TRBV5-6; TRBD1 matches at 9 bases. The CDR3 loop spans 14 amino acids. Germline V gene data show CDR1 as SGHDT and CDR2 as YYEEEE. The junction had 5 bases not matched to a gene; V was cut back by 4 bases and J by 4 bases. CDR3 sequence reads: CASSLQGAAETQYF. Written as DNA, the CDR3 is TGTGCCAGCAGCCTACAGGGGGCCGCAGAGACCCAGTACTTC.

The J gene is TRBJ1-1, the V gene TRBV10-1; no clear D. Per germline, CDR1 WNHNN and CDR2 SYGVQD (reference sequence). Trimming shortened V by 0 bases and J by 8 bases, and 10 bases separated the two germline ends. This CDR3 spans 13 amino acids. This CDR3 reads CASSESREREAFF. The CDR3, as DNA: TGCGCCAGCAGTGAGTCGAGGGAGCGGGAAGCTTTCTTT.

V and J are TRBV4-3 and TRBJ2-3; D gene uncertain. CDR3 length: 16 residues. Per germline, CDR1 LGHNA and CDR2 YSLEER. V was pared by 1 base and J by 2 bases, with 13 bases between. The CDR3 is CASSQGPLLTTDTQYF. Written as DNA, the CDR3 is TGCGCCAGCAGCCAAGGCCCCCTACTTACCACAGATACGCAGTATTTT.

In this sample, this clone turned up once. In nucleotides, the CDR3 is TGTGCCAGCAGCTTTACTAACAATGAGCAGTTCTTC. Its protein is CASSFTNNEQFF. The chain links TRBV11-2 to TRBJ2-1, with D unresolved. Germline V gene data show CDR1 as SGHAT and CDR2 as FQNNGV. V lost 3 bases and J lost 5, with 5 bases in between. The CDR3 runs to 12 residues.

The chain combines TRBV10-3 with TRBJ1-6; D might be TRBD1 (5 bases). Germline loops: CDR1 ENHRY, CDR2 SYGVKD. The CDR3 spans 13 residues. V lost 4 bases and J lost 5, with 6 bases in between. DNA for the CDR3: TGTGCCATCAGTGGGGGCCATAATTCACCCCTCCACTTT. Translating gives CAISGGHNSPLHF.

The chain links TRBV28 to TRBJ1-5; possibly TRBD1 for D (6 bases). The ends were cut back, 8 bases at V and 4 bases at J, with 12 bases in the middle. The CDR3 extends over 13 amino acids. From germline, CDR1 is MDHEN and CDR2 SYDVKM. The CDR3 region has the DNA TGTGCCAGCCAGGGTGACAGGAATCAGCCCCAGCATTTT. This codes for CASQGDRNQPQHF.

The rearrangement links TRBV5-5 to TRBJ1-5; weak D call: TRBD1 (5 bases). Trimming pared 4 bases from V and 2 bases from J, leaving 25 bases between. CDR3 length: 19 amino acids. Germline V gene sequence: CDR1 SGHKS, CDR2 YYEKEE (reference sequence). The CDR3 coding sequence is TGTGCCAGCAGCGAGCGCGACAGTGCGACTGGTCTTGGCAATCAGCCCCAGCATTTT. Its protein product is CASSERDSATGLGNQPQHF.

A note on this clone: The same CDR3 arises from other DNA sequences in this sample as well. This sequence joins TRBV9 and TRBJ2-7; 13 bases agree with TRBD2. V lost 4 bases, J lost 5 bases, and 3 bases stayed unmatched. The CDR3 extends over 14 amino acids. In germline, CDR1 is SGDLS, CDR2 YYNGEE. The CDR3 region is CASSRTSGSNEQYF. CDR3 nucleotide sequence: TGTGCCAGCAGCCGGACTAGCGGGAGCAACGAGCAGTACTTC. Full variable domain (rest looked up from reference TRBV9 and TRBJ2-7): DSGVTQTPKHLITATGQRVTLRCSPRSGDLSVYWYQQSLDQGLQFLIQYYNGEERAKGNILERFSAQQFPDLHSELNLSSLELGDSALYFCASSRTSGSNEQYFGPGTRLTVT.

The chain has TRBV7-9 and TRBJ2-2, with D perhaps TRBD1 (6 bases). This CDR3 has 14 residues. Trimming removed 5 bases from V and 4 bases from J, with 11 bases in between. In germline, CDR1 is SEHNR, CDR2 FQNEAQ (reference sequence). In nucleotides, the CDR3 is TGTGCCAGCAGCGGGACAAAGGCCACCGGGGAGCTGTTTTTT. Translation: CASSGTKATGELFF.

V is TRBV2 and J is TRBJ2-7, with D perhaps matching TRBD1 (6 bases). This CDR3 spans 13 amino acids. Germline V gene sequence: CDR1 SNHLY, CDR2 FYNNEI. The germline V and J ends were trimmed by 11 bases and 2 bases, with 16 bases remaining between them. CDR3 bases: TGTGCCTGCACAAGACAGGAACCCTACGAGCAGTACTTC. This sequence encodes CACTRQEPYEQYF.

V usage is TRBV10-3 and J usage is TRBJ1-1, with 8 bases aligning to TRBD1. CDR1 ENHRY and CDR2 SYGVKD come from the germline V gene. V lost 0 bases, J lost 2 bases, and 5 bases stayed unmatched. This CDR3 spans 16 amino acids. The CDR3 nucleotides are TGTGCCATCAGTGAGTCAGACAGGGGAGGAAACACTGAAGCTTTCTTT. Translating it yields CAISESDRGGNTEAFF.

V gene TRBV7-2 combines with J gene TRBJ1-2; TRBD1 matches 7 bases. This CDR3 has 12 residues. From germline, CDR1 is SGHTA and CDR2 FQGNSA. The V gene end was trimmed by 4 bases and the J gene end by 7 bases; junction bases not matched to a gene: 3. The CDR3: CASSSTGSGYTF. In DNA form, the CDR3 reads TGTGCCAGCAGCTCGACAGGGTCTGGCTACACCTTC.

J is TRBJ2-7 and V is TRBV5-1, with D possibly being TRBD2 (6 bases). CDR3 size: 15 residues. Germline assignment: CDR1 SGHRS and CDR2 YFSETQ. V gave up 2 bases and J gave up 0 bases, with 12 bases separating them. CDR3 bases: TGCGCCAGCAGCTTCTTTAGCGGACCCTCCTACGAGCAGTACTTC. Translation: CASSFFSGPSYEQYF.

The V gene is TRBV30, the J gene TRBJ1-3; TRBD1 matches 7 bases. The V segment lost 4 bases and the J segment 3 bases; nucleotides outside the gene matches: 9. CDR3 length equals 15 residues. CDR1 is GTSNPN, CDR2 SVGIG, per germline (reference sequence). Here the CDR3 DNA reads TGTGCCTGGAACAGGGGCGCCTCCAATGGAAACACCATATATTTT. Translating gives CAWNRGASNGNTIYF. Drawing the rest from reference TRBV30 and TRBJ1-3, the complete variable domain is SQTIHQWPATLVQPVGSPLSLECTVEGTSNPNLYWYRQAAGRGLQLLFYSVGIGQISSEVPQNLSASRPQDRQFILSSKKLLLSDSGFYLCAWNRGASNGNTIYFGEGSWLTVV.

The chain recombines TRBV18 with TRBJ2-5, with D possibly being TRBD2 (6 bases). CDR3 size: 15 residues. V dropped 0 bases and J dropped 5 bases, with 13 bases sitting between them. Germline V gene lookup returns CDR1 KGHSH and CDR2 LQKENI. The CDR3 sequence is CASSPPSKEGETQYF. CDR3 nucleotide sequence: TGTGCCAGCTCACCACCAAGTAAGGAGGGGGAGACCCAGTACTTC.

CDR3 sequence (DNA): TGTGCCAGCACCCCAACAGGGACTAACTACGAGCAGTACTTC. Encoded protein: CASTPTGTNYEQYF. The chain uses TRBV28 and TRBJ2-7, with D tentatively TRBD2 (7 bases). Between the trimmed V and J ends, which lost 7 bases and 3 bases, there was a span of 16 bases. In germline, CDR1 is MDHEN, CDR2 SYDVKM. This CDR3 is built from 14 residues.

The table lists this clone with a few counts. The chain employs TRBV6-5 and TRBJ2-1; TRBD2 aligns across 10 bases. Germline V gives CDR1 MNHEY, CDR2 SVGAGI. This CDR3 comprises 14 residues. With V trimmed by 6 bases and J by 7 bases, 6 bases remained unmatched. The CDR3 DNA is TGTGCCAGCAGCGGACTAGCGGCCTGGAATGAGCAGTTCTTC. Its protein is CASSGLAAWNEQFF.

The chain has TRBV7-2 and TRBJ2-7; D is ambiguous. Germline V gene sequence: CDR1 SGHTA, CDR2 FQGNSA. The CDR3 is 14 amino acids. Trimming removed 2 bases at V and 0 bases at J, with 8 bases between. The CDR3 DNA reads TGTGCCAGCAGCTTACTGAGGAGCTCCTACGAGCAGTACTTC. Encoded protein: CASSLLRSSYEQYF.

This clone appeared once. The V gene is TRBV10-1, the J gene TRBJ2-3; 12 bases fit TRBD2. CDR1 and CDR2 (germline): WNHNN, SYGVQD (reference sequence). The CDR3 totals 14 residues. Trimming removed 10 bases from V and 8 bases from J; junction bases left unmatched: 10. In DNA form, the CDR3 reads TGCGCCACTACGGGGACTAGCGGGCCGGTTACGCAGTATTTT. Protein sequence: CATTGTSGPVTQYF.

This sequence joins TRBV6-4 and TRBJ2-1; TRBD2 aligns across 7 bases. This CDR3 spans 14 amino acids. V shed 1 base, J shed 5 bases, and the junction held 2 bases outside the gene matches. Looked up from germline, CDR1 is MRHNA and CDR2 is SNTAGT. The CDR3 loop is CASSDLAGDNEQFF. In nucleotides, the CDR3 is TGTGCCAGCAGTGACTTGGCGGGAGACAATGAGCAGTTCTTC.

The CDR3 loop reads CASSSTGSGELFF. CDR3 nucleotide sequence: TGTGCCAGCAGTTCCACAGGGTCCGGGGAGCTGTTTTTT. This sequence joins TRBV27 and TRBJ2-2; D may be TRBD1 (6 bases). Trimming removed 4 bases from V and 6 bases from J, with 9 bases in between. This CDR3 is built from 13 residues. Germline CDR1 is MNHEY and CDR2 is SMNVEV (reference sequence).

The chain uses TRBV4-1 and TRBJ2-3, with a possible D match to TRBD2 (6 bases). Germline V gene lookup returns CDR1 MGHRA and CDR2 YSYEKL. Trimming took off 0 bases at V and 4 bases at J, with 20 bases between the two ends. The CDR3 is made up of 18 amino acids. The CDR3, as DNA: TGCGCCAGCAGCCAAGATGAGATTAGGGGAGGAGGGCCAGATACGCAGTATTTT. The encoded protein is CASSQDEIRGGGPDTQYF.

The rearrangement uses TRBV7-2 and TRBJ1-2; D is unresolved. Trimming shortened V by 2 bases and J by 6 bases, and 16 bases separated the two germline ends. This CDR3 contains 15 residues. CDR1 and CDR2 from the germline V gene are SGHTA and FQGNSA. As DNA, the CDR3 is TGTGCCAGCAGCTTAAGGATCGGTTACGGGGATGGCTACACCTTC. Translation gives CASSLRIGYGDGYTF.